This T cell receptor beta chain was identified during a study of CD8+ T cells in alopecia areata. About the study: People stayed on tofacitinib for 6 to 18 months, then stopped the drug for 6 months. Affected scalp percentage determined the severity score of treated patients.

Sequencing relied on a cDNA template that was reverse transcribed from extracted RNA. The method was immunoSEQ multiplex PCR; TCRdb's version includes in-frame clones alone and lacks a portion of them. This repertoire shows around 190,000 clones, around 65% found once; its top ten account for around 4.3%. Noted treatment: oral pan-JAK inhibitor, 5-10 mg twice daily. Alopecia areata patients had lesional scalp punch biopsies and peripheral blood taken from them. The CDR3 extends over 15 amino acids. Germline V gives CDR1 MNHNS, CDR2 SASEGT. V shed 2 bases and J shed 2 bases, with 13 bases lying between them.

J is TRBJ2-7 and V is TRBV6-1; D not resolved. The material sequenced was CD4+ T cells sorted from blood, taken at week 4, from a patient treated with tofacitinib. This TCR was sampled from a human donor with alopecia areata. The CDR3: CASSESSHFPYEQYF. The CDR3 bases are TGTGCCAGCAGTGAAAGTTCACACTTCCCCTACGAGCAGTACTTC.